These 22 T cell receptor beta chains originate from one sample sequenced in a study of blood T cell repertoires in COVID-19. Produced via immunoSEQ multiplex PCR; TCRdb's table is partial and in-frame only. The repertoire holds about 250,000 clones, with 85% as singletons. The sample comprised PBMCs or T cells enriched from blood (not recorded which). These receptors were collected from a woman aged 45 to 65 who had been exposed to COVID-19.

This clone has just one count. The chain carries TRBV6-6 and TRBJ2-7, with D hard to call. Trimming cost V 7 bases and J 4 bases, with 8 bases left between them. The CDR3 extends over 11 amino acids. Per germline, CDR1 MNHNY and CDR2 SVGAGI (reference sequence). Here the CDR3 reads CASKAGYEQYF. The CDR3 DNA follows: TGTGCCAGCAAGGCAGGATACGAGCAGTACTTC.

This rearrangement joins TRBV14 to TRBJ2-2, with 7 bases that match TRBD1. This CDR3 is 16 amino acids long. Germline-derived CDR1 and CDR2 are SGHDN and FVKESK. Trimming at V came to 2 bases and at J to 0 bases, leaving 3 bases not matched to a gene. CDR3 DNA: TGTGCCAGCAGCCAAAAGGGACAGACGAACACCGGGGAGCTGTTTTTT. Amino acid sequence: CASSQKGQTNTGELFF.

The genes are TRBV5-4 and TRBJ2-7; TRBD1 aligns across 10 bases. CDR3 length: 15 amino acids. The germline V gene has CDR1 SGHNT and CDR2 YYREEE (reference sequence). V dropped 4 bases and J dropped 6; count of bases not matched to a gene: 10. The CDR3 DNA is TGTGCCAGCAGCCCCCGGGACAGGGGTTTCTCCGAGCAGTACTTC. It encodes CASSPRDRGFSEQYF. Full variable domain (missing parts from reference TRBV5-4 and TRBJ2-7): ETGVTQSPTHLIKTRGQQVTLRCSSQSGHNTVSWYQQALGQGPQFIFQYYREEENGRGNFPPRFSGLQFPNYSSELNVNALELDDSALYLCASSPRDRGFSEQYFGPGTRLTVT.

The gene calls are TRBV6-6 and TRBJ1-1; 8 bases fit TRBD1. The CDR3 covers 14 residues. V was pared by 7 bases and J by 4 bases, with 8 bases of the junction left unmatched. Germline CDR1 and CDR2: MNHNY and SVGAGI (reference sequence). CDR3 protein: CASTPGGSGTEAFF. DNA of the CDR3: TGTGCCAGCACCCCAGGGGGCTCGGGCACTGAAGCTTTCTTT.

The rearrangement links TRBV5-1 to TRBJ1-1, with 8 bases fitting TRBD1. Looked up from germline, CDR1 is SGHRS and CDR2 is YFSETQ. V was clipped by 2 bases and J by 8 bases; unmatched bases: 5. The CDR3 has 13 amino acids. The CDR3 region has the DNA TGCGCCAGCAGCTTAGGACAGGGTGCGGAAGCTTTCTTT. Amino acid sequence: CASSLGQGAEAFF.

The chain is built from TRBV5-1 and TRBJ2-7; the D gene is possibly TRBD2 (6 bases). The CDR3 covers 15 residues. CDR1 is SGHRS, CDR2 YFSETQ, per germline. V lost 4 bases and J 4 bases, leaving 18 bases between the germline ends. The CDR3: CASSPRATGEYEQYF. CDR3 in DNA: TGCGCCAGCAGCCCTCGAGCGACGGGGGAATACGAGCAGTACTTC.

About this clone itself: The same CDR3 is also encoded by other DNA sequences in this sample. The rearrangement links TRBV12-3 or TRBV12-4 to TRBJ1-1, with no clear D. The V end lost 2 bases, the J end lost 3 bases, and 7 bases lay between the germline ends. The CDR3 has 13 amino acids. The CDR3 nucleotides are TGTGCCAGCAGTTTAAAGAGGGACACTGAAGCTTTCTTT. Protein product: CASSLKRDTEAFF.

The table lists this clone with a count of one. V is TRBV7-8 and J is TRBJ1-2, with D possibly being TRBD1 (5 bases). The CDR3 totals 13 residues. V shed 2 bases and J shed 7 bases, with 11 bases lying between them. Germline V gene lookup returns CDR1 SGHVS and CDR2 FQNEAQ. CDR3 in amino acids: CASSLRGRGGYTF. The CDR3 DNA is TGTGCCAGCAGCTTAAGGGGCAGAGGTGGCTACACCTTC.

The CDR3 sequence is CASSADRVGRQYF. As DNA, the CDR3 is TGTGCCAGCAGCGCGGACAGGGTTGGGCGGCAGTACTTC. The chain combines TRBV7-7 with TRBJ2-7, with TRBD1 identical over 8 bases. With 5 bases clipped from V and 9 bases from J, the junction kept 9 bases outside the gene matches. Germline-derived CDR1 and CDR2 are SSHAT and FNYEAQ (reference sequence). CDR3 size: 13 residues.

This clone is a singleton in its sample. The gene calls are TRBV18 and TRBJ1-5; perhaps TRBD1 as D (5 bases). Germline values: CDR1 KGHSH, CDR2 LQKENI. The V end was cut by 3 bases, the J end by 3 bases, with 6 bases between. The CDR3 is 13 residues long. CDR3 sequence: CASSPTDNQPQHF. CDR3 in DNA: TGTGCCAGCTCACCGACAGACAATCAGCCCCAGCATTTT.

The chain joins TRBV4-1 to TRBJ1-6; the match to TRBD1 covers 8 bases. This CDR3 is built from 19 residues. Germline assignment: CDR1 MGHRA and CDR2 YSYEKL. The J segment lost 0 bases and the V segment lost 0 bases, leaving 7 bases of the junction unmatched. The CDR3 nucleotides are TGCGCCAGCAGCCAAGATATCAGGGGGCATCGCTCCTATAATTCACCCCTCCACTTT. Encoded protein: CASSQDIRGHRSYNSPLHF.

This sequence joins TRBV24-1 and TRBJ2-7; weak D call: TRBD1 (5 bases). Germline lookup yields CDR1 KGHDR and CDR2 SFDVKD. The CDR3 length is 16 residues. V lost 1 base and J lost 1, with 13 bases in between. CDR3 DNA: TGTGCCACCAGTGATTTAGATCGCAGGGAATCCTACGAGCAGTACTTC. Protein: CATSDLDRRESYEQYF.

V is TRBV6-2 or TRBV6-3 and J is TRBJ1-2; D is ambiguous. The CDR3 totals 14 residues. V was cut by 0 bases and J by 4 bases, with 9 bases left in between. Germline values: CDR1 MNHEY, CDR2 SVGEGT. CDR3 DNA sequence: TGTGCCAGCAGTTACTCCACGGAGTCCTATGGCTACACCTTC. Protein product: CASSYSTESYGYTF.

The V and J genes are TRBV19 and TRBJ1-2, with D possibly TRBD1 on 6 matching bases. The CDR3 is 14 residues long. Germline CDR1 LNHDA, CDR2 SQIVND (reference sequence). Trimming removed 4 bases from V and 7 bases from J, with 16 bases in between. The CDR3 sequence: CASSTTTTGVGYTF. As DNA, the CDR3 is TGTGCCAGTAGTACCACCACGACAGGTGTTGGCTACACCTTC.

This clone was seen once. V is TRBV19 and J is TRBJ1-2; unclear D gene. The length of the CDR3 is 16 residues. The germline V gene encodes CDR1 LNHDA and CDR2 SQIVND (reference sequence). Trimming shortened V by 6 bases and J by 4 bases, and 21 bases separated the two germline ends. In nucleotides, the CDR3 is TGTGCCAGTAGCGCGGGCAGAACCCCTTTGGGCTATGGCTACACCTTC. Its translation is CASSAGRTPLGYGYTF.

The chain employs TRBV6-5 and TRBJ1-2; tentative D call: TRBD1 (6 bases). Per germline, CDR1 MNHEY and CDR2 SVGAGI. The CDR3 totals 14 residues. V lost 6 bases, J lost 6 bases, and 17 bases lay in between. The CDR3 region has the DNA TGTGCCAGCAGCCCCGGCAGGGGAAGAAATGGCTACACCTTC. Residues: CASSPGRGRNGYTF.

The chain combines TRBV2 with TRBJ2-3; D may be TRBD1 (6 bases). In germline, CDR1 is SNHLY, CDR2 FYNNEI. Trimming left V 5 bases short and J 1 base short, with 10 bases between. The length of the CDR3 is 14 residues. The CDR3 nucleotides are TGTGCCAGCAGTTTCGAGGGGGGCACAGATACGCAGTATTTT. Its translation is CASSFEGGTDTQYF.

The rearrangement uses TRBV14 and TRBJ1-2; 9 bases are a match to TRBD1. In germline, CDR1 is SGHDN, CDR2 FVKESK. This CDR3 comprises 13 residues. Germline trimming cut 1 base from V and 9 bases from J; bases unmatched to any gene: 3. The CDR3 sequence is CASSQVTGGSYTF. As DNA, the CDR3 is TGTGCCAGCAGCCAAGTGACAGGGGGAAGCTACACCTTC.

The chain uses TRBV9 and TRBJ2-1; 7 bases line up with TRBD1. CDR3 length: 16 residues. CDR1 is SGDLS and CDR2 is YYNGEE in the germline V gene. Trimming at V came to 4 bases and at J to 3 bases, leaving 10 bases not matched to a gene. As DNA, the CDR3 is TGTGCCAGCAGCACCCGGACAGGAGCTAACTACAATGAGCAGTTCTTC. It specifies CASSTRTGANYNEQFF. The full variable domain, completed using reference TRBV9 and TRBJ2-1, is DSGVTQTPKHLITATGQRVTLRCSPRSGDLSVYWYQQSLDQGLQFLIQYYNGEERAKGNILERFSAQQFPDLHSELNLSSLELGDSALYFCASSTRTGANYNEQFFGPGTRLTVL.

The gene calls are TRBV15 and TRBJ2-7, with a tentative D call TRBD2 (6 bases). V dropped 8 bases and J dropped 1 base, with 15 bases sitting between them. The CDR3 extends over 14 amino acids. Germline CDR1 and CDR2: LNHNV and YYDKDF (reference sequence). CDR3 region: CATAGGRASYEQYF. As DNA, the CDR3 is TGTGCCACCGCTGGGGGGAGAGCGTCCTACGAGCAGTACTTC.

In this sample, this clone turned up a few times. This chain links TRBV7-7 with TRBJ1-5; 7 nucleotides match TRBD1. Germline assignment: CDR1 SSHAT and CDR2 FNYEAQ (reference sequence). The CDR3 consists of 13 residues. J was trimmed by 11 bases and V by 2 bases; bases with no gene match: 6. The CDR3 coding sequence is TGTGCCAGCAGCTTAAGCGAGGGGGCAGCCCAGCATTTT. Translating gives CASSLSEGAAQHF.

The V gene is TRBV27, the J gene TRBJ2-2; 8 bases match TRBD1. Germline V gene data show CDR1 as MNHEY and CDR2 as SMNVEV (reference sequence). With V trimmed by 3 bases and J by 1 base, 4 bases remained unmatched. The CDR3 is made up of 16 amino acids. CDR3 protein: CASSFLGQVNTGELFF. The CDR3, as DNA: TGTGCCAGCAGTTTCTTGGGACAGGTGAACACCGGGGAGCTGTTTTTT.